These T cell receptor beta chains were read from a single sample in a study of shared clonotypes between healthy human individuals. Profiled with immunoSEQ multiplex PCR; TCRdb holds only in-frame clones, not every one. The profile shows 2 million to 2.5 million clones, 80% to 95% of them singletons. The sample comprised naive CD4+ T cells from PBMCs. The receptors originated from a man in his late teens or twenties in good health. Some clones in this sample may be carry-over from other donors' samples. The CDR3 runs from the conserved cysteine through the conserved F or W. A D gene is named only where the DNA matches it firmly. A row's size may be missing; if present it is once, few, many or a size class.

d_call: TRBD2; v_call: TRBV18; clone_size: .; j_call: TRBJ2-7; cdr3_aa: CASSPVSGRAHEQYF; cdr3_nt: TGTGCCAGCTCACCGGTAAGCGGGAGGGCCCACGAGCAGTACTTC
d_call: .; v_call: TRBV9; clone_size: .; j_call: TRBJ1-2; cdr3_aa: CASSPGTADYGYTF; cdr3_nt: TGTGCCAGCAGCCCCGGGACGGCAGACTATGGCTACACCTTC
d_call: .; v_call: TRBV7-2; clone_size: once; j_call: TRBJ1-4; cdr3_aa: CASSLRGPTNEKLFF; cdr3_nt: TGTGCCAGCAGCTTGAGGGGACCCACTAATGAAAAACTGTTTTTT
d_call: TRBD1; v_call: TRBV10-3; clone_size: .; j_call: TRBJ1-4; cdr3_aa: CAISEDNRRQGLEKLFF; cdr3_nt: TGTGCCATCAGTGAGGACAACCGGCGACAGGGCCTCGAAAAACTGTTTTTT
d_call: TRBD2; v_call: TRBV28; clone_size: .; j_call: TRBJ2-2; cdr3_aa: CASSPILVSGPRNTGELFF; cdr3_nt: TGTGCCAGCAGTCCCATCTTGGTTAGCGGGCCCCGTAACACCGGGGAGCTGTTTTTT
d_call: .; v_call: TRBV5-4; clone_size: .; j_call: TRBJ2-2; cdr3_aa: CASSLGSVNTGELFF; cdr3_nt: TGTGCCAGCAGCTTGGGGTCAGTTAACACCGGGGAGCTGTTTTTT
d_call: .; v_call: TRBV14; clone_size: .; j_call: TRBJ2-7; cdr3_aa: CASSQRANSYEQYF; cdr3_nt: TGTGCCAGCAGCCAACGGGCGAACTCCTACGAGCAGTACTTC
d_call: .; v_call: TRBV5-1; clone_size: .; j_call: TRBJ1-3; cdr3_aa: CASSLASPSGNTIYF; cdr3_nt: TGCGCCAGCAGCTTGGCGAGTCCCTCTGGGAACACCATATATTTT
d_call: .; v_call: TRBV10-3; clone_size: .; j_call: TRBJ2-2; cdr3_aa: CASRRGPTGELFF; cdr3_nt: TGTGCCAGCCGGCGGGGTCCCACCGGGGAGCTGTTTTTT
d_call: .; v_call: TRBV28; clone_size: .; j_call: TRBJ1-5; cdr3_aa: CASSLAGARNQPQHF; cdr3_nt: TGTGCCAGCAGTTTGGCAGGGGCGCGGAATCAGCCCCAGCATTTT
d_call: .; v_call: TRBV11-2; clone_size: .; j_call: TRBJ1-2; cdr3_aa: CASSLSGAGINYGYTF; cdr3_nt: TGTGCCAGCAGCTTGTCGGGGGCAGGTATCAACTATGGCTACACCTTC
d_call: TRBD2; v_call: TRBV14; clone_size: once; j_call: TRBJ2-1; cdr3_aa: CASSQTGGIARGEQFF; cdr3_nt: TGTGCCAGCAGCCAAACGGGGGGGATCGCGCGTGGTGAGCAGTTCTTC
d_call: .; v_call: TRBV7-9; clone_size: .; j_call: TRBJ2-1; cdr3_aa: CASSSGRARFF; cdr3_nt: TGTGCCAGCAGCTCCGGCCGAGCTCGGTTCTTC
d_call: .; v_call: TRBV7-9; clone_size: .; j_call: TRBJ1-1; cdr3_aa: CASSLQESTEAFF; cdr3_nt: TGTGCCAGCAGCTTACAGGAGAGCACTGAAGCTTTCTTT
d_call: .; v_call: TRBV11-2; clone_size: .; j_call: TRBJ2-3; cdr3_aa: CASSPSVDTQYF; cdr3_nt: TGTGCCAGCAGCCCCTCGGTGGATACGCAGTATTTT
d_call: .; v_call: TRBV5-6; clone_size: .; j_call: TRBJ2-7; cdr3_aa: CASSSRDTFSYEQYF; cdr3_nt: TGTGCCAGCAGCTCCCGGGACACTTTTTCCTACGAGCAGTACTTC
d_call: TRBD1; v_call: TRBV5-1; clone_size: .; j_call: TRBJ1-2; cdr3_aa: CASSSGQGELSGYTF; cdr3_nt: TGCGCCAGCAGCTCCGGACAGGGGGAATTGAGTGGCTACACCTTC